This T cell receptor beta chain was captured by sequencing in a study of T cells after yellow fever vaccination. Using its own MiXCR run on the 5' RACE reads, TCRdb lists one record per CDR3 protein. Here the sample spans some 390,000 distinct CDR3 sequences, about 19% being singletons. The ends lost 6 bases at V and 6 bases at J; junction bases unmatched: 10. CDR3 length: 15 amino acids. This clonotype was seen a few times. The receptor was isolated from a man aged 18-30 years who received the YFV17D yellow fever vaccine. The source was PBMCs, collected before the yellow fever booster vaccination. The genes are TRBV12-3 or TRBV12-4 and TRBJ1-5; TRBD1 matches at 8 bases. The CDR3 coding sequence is TGTGCCAGCAGGCAGGACAGGGTTTCTGTTCAGCCCCAGCATTTT. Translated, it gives CASRQDRVSVQPQHF.